One sample yielded the 2 T cell receptor beta chains listed below, sequenced in a study of cytomegalovirus exposure and HLA in healthy donors. The PCR was carried out with 60 Vbeta primers and 13 Jbeta primers. The repertoire was sequenced with immunoSEQ multiplex PCR; TCRdb's copy has only in-frame clones and lacks some. This sample has 35,000 to 50,000 clones, with approximately 81% found just once. Specimen: PBMCs. The receptors come from a man in his forties or fifties in good health and CMV-seronegative.

The V and J genes are TRBV18 and TRBJ2-1, with 9 bases identical to TRBD2. The CDR3 is 15 amino acids. Germline CDR1 KGHSH, CDR2 LQKENI. The trim removed 2 bases at V and 9 bases at J, leaving 8 bases unmatched. Here the CDR3 reads CASSPRIAGGLEQFF. Here the CDR3 DNA reads TGTGCCAGCTCACCAAGGATTGCGGGAGGGCTTGAGCAGTTCTTC.

J is TRBJ2-1 and V is TRBV19; no clear D. Trimming left V 3 bases short and J 8 bases short, with 5 bases between. Germline V gives CDR1 LNHDA, CDR2 SQIVND (reference sequence). The CDR3 loop spans 11 amino acids. In nucleotides, the CDR3 is TGTGCCAGTAGTATCCGGGATGAGCAGTTCTTC. Its translation is CASSIRDEQFF.